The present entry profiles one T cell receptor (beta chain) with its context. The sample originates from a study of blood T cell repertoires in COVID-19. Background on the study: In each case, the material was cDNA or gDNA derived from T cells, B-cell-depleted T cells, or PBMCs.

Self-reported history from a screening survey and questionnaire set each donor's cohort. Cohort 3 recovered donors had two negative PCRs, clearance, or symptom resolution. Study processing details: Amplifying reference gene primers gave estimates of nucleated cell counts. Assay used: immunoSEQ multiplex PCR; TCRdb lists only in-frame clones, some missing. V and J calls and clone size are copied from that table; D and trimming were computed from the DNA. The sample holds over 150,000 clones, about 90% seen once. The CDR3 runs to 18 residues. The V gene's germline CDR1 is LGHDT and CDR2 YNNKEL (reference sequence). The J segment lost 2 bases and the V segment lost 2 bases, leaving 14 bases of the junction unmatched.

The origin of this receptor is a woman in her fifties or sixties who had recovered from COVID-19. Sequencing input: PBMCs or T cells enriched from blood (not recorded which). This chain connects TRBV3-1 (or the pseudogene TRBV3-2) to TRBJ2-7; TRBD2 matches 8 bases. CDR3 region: CASSQHGVAGPRPYEQYF. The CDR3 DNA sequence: TGTGCCAGCAGCCAACATGGGGTAGCGGGGCCGAGACCCTACGAGCAGTACTTC.